This T cell receptor beta chain comes out of a study of T-cell memory formation after mild COVID-19. Overall study results and limits: Whereas later expanders leaned CD4+, clones contracting day 15 to 85 showed a balanced CD4/CD8 makeup.

V shed 5 bases and J shed 4 bases, with 10 bases lying between them. CDR1 and CDR2 (germline): MNHEY, SVGAGI. The CDR3 is made up of 13 amino acids. This clonotype was recorded a few times. Its antigen is as yet unknown. Each CDR3 protein is one row after TCRdb ran MiXCR on the 5' RACE reads. The sample comprises approximately 500,000 distinct CDR3 sequences, more than 20% of which are singletons, and around 13% rests with the top ten. Sequenced: PBMCs or a T cell subset sorted from them (not recorded which). The chain carries TRBV6-5 and TRBJ2-3; D might be TRBD2 (5 bases). This TCR came from an adult woman who had mild COVID-19 (a few samples of this study predate the infection). Cell type and time point are not known. The CDR3 bases are TGTGCCAGCAGTGACTACTCGTCAGATACGCAGTATTTT. The encoded protein is CASSDYSSDTQYF.